The subject of this entry is one T cell receptor (beta chain). The antigen is unknown. The sample comes from a study of cytomegalovirus exposure and HLA in healthy donors. Study in general: About 179 million T cells yielded more than 90 million unique TCR beta sequences in earlier analysis.

The CDR3 spans 15 residues. J lost 4 bases, V lost 7 bases, and 9 bases had no gene match. CDR1 MNHEY and CDR2 SVGAGI come from the germline V gene. Findings and caveats of the study: A cluster of highly shared sequence variants was likely a sequencing artifact. An analysis done earlier found most TCR beta V segments productive about 87% or about 30% of the time.

PCR involved 60 Vbeta and 13 Jbeta primers. Per the original methods: About 11 million of the roughly 80 million unique TCR beta chains counted in a later analysis were shared. The table came from immunoSEQ multiplex PCR; TCRdb's copy has only in-frame clones and leaves some out. Clonal size and the V and J genes are those of that table, whereas D and trimming came from the DNA. The sample has fewer than 350,000 clones, roughly 90% seen once. This receptor was identified in a woman aged 18-29 years in good health and CMV-seronegative. The chain carries TRBV6-5 and TRBJ1-1; TRBD1 aligns across 10 bases. The sample was PBMCs. Here the CDR3 DNA reads TGTGCCAGCATTCCCCTCCGGGACAGGGGCACTGAAGCTTTCTTT. Amino acids: CASIPLRDRGTEAFF.